The text below deals with one T cell receptor beta chain. What antigen it recognizes has not been identified. It has no much larger one-base neighbor in the sample; base qualities were not kept. The donors were healthy, HIV-negative adults who had no recently reported acute infections or vaccinations. All donors were Caucasian adults living in Nashville, Tennessee, USA. CD4+ T cells were enriched through magnetic negative selection, after which naive cells were positively selected on CD45RA and the remaining negative fraction served as the memory subset. After blood collection by leukapheresis, PBMCs were isolated using Ficoll-Histopaque density gradient centrifugation and then cryopreserved in the vapor phase of liquid nitrogen. Analytical flow cytometry was used to check the purity and quantity of every magnetically sorted T cell population. Genomic DNA was isolated from each sorted fraction and quantified by UV absorbance on a Nanodrop 2000c.

From cysteine to phenylalanine, the CDR3 is 16 amino acids long. The sequence is cut down to CDR3 DNA, 48 bases in frame from base 1. According to the germline V gene, CDR1 reads SGHAT and CDR2 reads FQNNGV. Unmatched junction bases come to 8, with V trimmed by 5 bases and J by 6 bases. The data originate from a study of shared clonotypes between healthy human individuals (dated by TCRdb to 2019 to 2021). About the full investigation: Two women and a few men aged 18 to 49 years were included in the cohort. To estimate repertoire size and how much clonotypes are shared between individuals, the study performed deep sequencing of blood TCR repertoires from roughly five healthy adults. For each donor, three plates each were used for CD4 naive and CD4 memory, two plates were used for CD8 naive, and one plate was used for CD8 memory. Leukapheresis yielded between about 0.8 and 9.5 billion PBMCs per donor. To increase sequencing depth and limit assay-specific biases, TCR repertoire library preparation and sequencing were carried out by different laboratories using diverse techniques. Study-wide conclusions, independent of this receptor: Pairwise subsampling indicated that sequencing depth was expected to affect the degree of clonotype sharing among donors. Across four donors, 5% to 6% of naive CD4, roughly 3.5% of naive CD8, 2% to 2.5% of memory CD4, and 0.4% to 0.45% of memory CD8 clonotypes were shared. Compared with non-shared clonotypes, clonotypes shared by all four sorted-subset donors had higher generation probabilities. The genetic and exposure-history diversity represented was limited by the small number of donors. Naive subsets generally had larger estimated clonotype richness than memory subsets did. Incomplete sequencing was indicated by rarefaction of sorted-subset datasets, despite the large sequencing depth. Sampling was limited to blood, and TCR repertoires in tissue likely differ from TCR repertoires in blood.

Using the deep immunoSEQ assay, multiplex PCR amplified TCR CDR3 regions from genomic DNA. Genomic DNA extracted from each cell subset was distributed evenly over all wells of several immunoSEQ 96-well plates, and each plate served as one replicate. For sorted subsets, each replicate PCR was loaded with roughly 0.2 ug genomic DNA, equivalent to 32,000 or so T cell genomes. Purified libraries were quantified with a Qubit 3.0 fluorometer, sized on a Bioanalyzer 2100, and re-quantified with the KAPA Library Quantification kit. Every immunoSEQ 96-well plate was sequenced on a separate single-read 150-cycle Illumina NextSeq 550 flow cell. For the original study's pipeline: Because only junctional sequences without quality scores were contained in the immunoSEQ output, filtering matching that applied to full-length reads could not be performed. To assign V/J genes and CDR3, sequences were annotated using PyIR, a Python wrapper for IgBLAST v1.9, with IMGT germline references. Any read was removed if the V/J assignment was weak (E-value above 1e-6), the CDR3 was missing, or the read contained stop codons, out-of-frame junctions, or ambiguous translated residues. V3J clonotypes were defined as sequences sharing an identical inferred V gene, J gene, and CDR3 amino acid sequence. Percentage overlap between repertoires was calculated by dividing the number of shared unique clonotypes by the size of the smaller repertoire. Richness of each repertoire was evaluated using RTK rarefaction, the Chao1 estimator, and Recon v2.1 estimates of unobserved clonotypes. OLGA was used to compute generation probabilities for all TCRbeta clonotypes that the gDNA method yielded from a few donors. Here the immuneACCESS table is served through TCRdb, limited to in-frame sequences with V and J called. Missing clones are a known gap in these copies; in checked studies unresolved V genes cover under half, and the rest lacks a known reason. V, J and clone size reflect that table, while D and trimming were determined from the DNA. The sample records a few million clones, 85% to 95% of which are singletons. The ten biggest clones cover around 0.15% of the sample.

The chain joins TRBV11-2 to TRBJ2-1, and TRBD1 matches 12 of the central bases. Sequencing was performed on naive CD4+ T cells sorted from blood. Read against the paper, the sample's cell subset or site label means: CD45RA+ positively selected. The origin of this receptor is a man aged 18 to 35 in good health. The CDR3 region has the sequence CASSAAGTGGLNEQFF. In nucleotide form, the sequence is TGTGCCAGCAGCGCCGCCGGGACAGGGGGCCTCAATGAGCAGTTCTTC.